Each of the 23 T cell receptor beta chains below was sequenced from the same sample in a study of Ad26.COV2.S vaccination and SARS-CoV-2 variants. The treatment: around 19 received Ad26.COV2.S at low or high dose, single or two shots; about 5 received placebo; per-sample allocation not given. The samples date from day 63 after the first vaccine or placebo injection. Only in-frame clones appear in the TCRdb table, and some are missing; sequencing was by immunoSEQ multiplex PCR. The sample carries some 270,000 clones, approximately 90% recorded once. Material: peripheral blood, obtained in a trial of Ad26.COV2.S vaccine versus placebo. The receptors here all came from a person aged 18 to 65 who received the Ad26.COV2.S COVID-19 vaccine or a placebo.

The rearrangement uses TRBV6-5 and TRBJ2-1, with D possibly matching TRBD2 (7 bases). The CDR3 contains 11 residues. In germline, CDR1 is MNHEY, CDR2 SVGAGI. The germline V and J ends were trimmed by 8 bases and 7 bases, with 9 bases remaining between them. The CDR3 region is CASGRGNEQFF. Written as DNA, the CDR3 is TGTGCCAGCGGGAGGGGGAATGAGCAGTTCTTC.

This rearrangement joins TRBV9 to TRBJ1-2; 9 nucleotides align to TRBD1. Per germline, CDR1 SGDLS and CDR2 YYNGEE. The CDR3 has 16 amino acids. J was trimmed by 7 bases and V by 4 bases; bases with no gene match: 14. CDR3 protein: CASSPGTGRTRSGYTF. CDR3 DNA sequence: TGTGCCAGCAGCCCAGGGACAGGGCGAACTCGGTCTGGCTACACCTTC. Together with reference TRBV9 and TRBJ1-2, the CDR3 gives the full variable domain: DSGVTQTPKHLITATGQRVTLRCSPRSGDLSVYWYQQSLDQGLQFLIQYYNGEERAKGNILERFSAQQFPDLHSELNLSSLELGDSALYFCASSPGTGRTRSGYTFGSGTRLTVV.

The chain recombines TRBV14 with TRBJ1-3, with D perhaps matching TRBD1 (6 bases). The length of the CDR3 is 18 residues. Germline V gives CDR1 SGHDN, CDR2 FVKESK. The V end was cut by 2 bases, the J end by 0 bases, with 17 bases between. The DNA of the CDR3 is TGTGCCAGCAGCCAACCAAACTTCCAGGGGAGCTCTGGAAACACCATATATTTT. Translation gives CASSQPNFQGSSGNTIYF.

The chain couples TRBV24-1 to TRBJ2-1, with 13 bases fitting TRBD2. With 1 base clipped from V and 3 bases from J, the junction kept 5 bases outside the gene matches. The germline V gene encodes CDR1 KGHDR and CDR2 SFDVKD. The CDR3 runs to 18 residues. The CDR3, as DNA: TGTGCCACCAGTGATTTAAAACTAGCGGGGGGGCTCTACAATGAGCAGTTCTTC. This codes for CATSDLKLAGGLYNEQFF.

This clone has only one observation. The chain couples TRBV7-9 to TRBJ2-2, with 10 nucleotides matching TRBD2. The trim removed 5 bases at V and 5 bases at J, leaving 5 bases unmatched. The CDR3 consists of 15 residues. Germline values: CDR1 SEHNR, CDR2 FQNEAQ (reference sequence). CDR3 residues: CASSPSGRDTGELFF. The CDR3 bases are TGTGCCAGCAGCCCTAGCGGGAGAGATACCGGGGAGCTGTTTTTT.

This sequence joins TRBV20-1 and TRBJ2-7, with D hard to call. The CDR3 runs 11 residues. Trimming shortened V by 2 bases and J by 5 bases, and 7 bases separated the two germline ends. CDR1 and CDR2 (germline): DFQATT, SNEGSKA (reference sequence). The CDR3 region is CSARKFHEQYV. In DNA, the CDR3 is TGCAGTGCTAGAAAGTTCCACGAGCAGTACGTC.

The gene calls are TRBV30 and TRBJ1-6; D gene unclear. The CDR3 is made up of 13 amino acids. Between the trimmed V and J ends, which lost 0 bases and 8 bases, there was a span of 8 bases. Germline V gene data show CDR1 as GTSNPN and CDR2 as SVGIG (reference sequence). DNA of the CDR3: TGTGCCTGGAGTGTACGAGGTTATTCACCCCTCCACTTT. It is translated as CAWSVRGYSPLHF.

V gene TRBV7-9 combines with J gene TRBJ1-2, with TRBD1 identical over 9 bases. Per the germline V gene, CDR1 is SEHNR and CDR2 is FQNEAQ (reference sequence). CDR3 size: 15 residues. Trimming at V came to 5 bases and at J to 7 bases, leaving 11 bases not matched to a gene. The DNA of the CDR3 is TGTGCCAGCAGCACGGGGGACAGGGAAACTGTTGGCTACACCTTC. This sequence encodes CASSTGDRETVGYTF.

CDR3 sequence reads: CASSWGSLTGELFF. The CDR3 coding sequence is TGTGCCAGCAGCTGGGGATCCCTCACCGGGGAGCTGTTTTTT. The chain recombines TRBV7-9 with TRBJ2-2, with no clear D. The CDR3 consists of 14 residues. V dropped 4 bases and J dropped 4 bases, with 10 bases sitting between them. Germline CDR1 reads SEHNR; CDR2 reads FQNEAQ (reference sequence). Looking up the rest from reference TRBV7-9 and TRBJ2-2 gives the full variable domain: DTGVSQNPRHKITKRGQNVTFRCDPISEHNRLYWYRQTLGQGPEFLTYFQNEAQLEKSRLLSDRFSAERPKGSFSTLEIQRTEQGDSAMYLCASSWGSLTGELFFGEGSRLTVL.

The chain joins TRBV5-1 to TRBJ2-1; 11 nucleotides agree with TRBD2. V dropped 1 base and J dropped 7; count of bases not matched to a gene: 10. Germline V gives CDR1 SGHRS, CDR2 YFSETQ. CDR3 length: 17 amino acids. The CDR3 region is CASSLILSGGASNEQFF. The CDR3 bases are TGCGCCAGCAGCTTGATACTTAGCGGGGGGGCGAGTAATGAGCAGTTCTTC.

Concerning this clone: The junction does not match germline at one end; this may be a read error. The rearrangement links TRBV6-1 to TRBJ1-5, with D possibly matching TRBD1 (5 bases). Per the germline V gene, CDR1 is MNHNS and CDR2 is SASEGT. The length of the CDR3 is 17 residues. The CDR3 loop is CASREGASTWGGQPQHF. In DNA, the CDR3 is TGTGCCAGCAGGGAAGGTGCCTCGACCTGGGGGGGACAGCCCCAGCATTTT.

The V gene is TRBV5-6, the J gene TRBJ2-3; D is possibly TRBD1 (5 bases). Germline assignment: CDR1 SGHDT and CDR2 YYEEEE. The CDR3 contains 15 residues. The V and J ends lost 2 bases and 3 bases respectively, with 13 bases between them. The CDR3 spells CASSFTLAGTDTQYF. CDR3 nucleotide sequence: TGTGCCAGCAGCTTCACCTTAGCAGGGACAGATACGCAGTATTTT.

The chain employs TRBV27 and TRBJ2-2; the match to TRBD1 covers 8 bases. The CDR3 sequence is 14 residues long. The V gene's germline CDR1 is MNHEY and CDR2 SMNVEV (reference sequence). The ends lost 4 bases at V and 5 bases at J; junction bases unmatched: 3. The CDR3 region is CASSYRQGTGELFF. CDR3 coding DNA: TGTGCCAGCAGTTACCGACAGGGGACCGGGGAGCTGTTTTTT.

The V and J genes are TRBV12-3 or TRBV12-4 and TRBJ2-5, with D perhaps matching TRBD1 (6 bases). Trimming took 8 bases from V and 5 from J, leaving 15 bases between them. This CDR3 contains 13 residues. Here the CDR3 DNA reads TGTGCCAGCCTACAGGGCCCGGCGGAGACCCAGTACTTC. It specifies CASLQGPAETQYF.

This chain connects TRBV7-9 to TRBJ1-2, with D possibly matching TRBD1 (6 bases). The CDR3 length is 17 residues. Trimming left V 5 bases short and J 3 bases short, with 22 bases between. Germline V CDR1 and CDR2: SEHNR, FQNEAQ (reference sequence). The CDR3 DNA sequence: TGTGCCAGCAGCCCTAGGGGGGAGGGGTTGACTTACTATGGCTACACCTTC. Translated, it gives CASSPRGEGLTYYGYTF.

V usage is TRBV6-4 and J usage is TRBJ2-3; D tentatively reads TRBD1 or TRBD2 (6 bases each). The CDR3 has 15 residues. CDR1 and CDR2 from the germline V gene are MRHNA and SNTAGT. Trimming cost V 4 bases and J 0 bases, with 11 bases left between them. CDR3 region: CASSVGGASTDTQYF. The CDR3 DNA is TGTGCCAGCAGTGTCGGGGGCGCTAGCACAGATACGCAGTATTTT.

The chain couples TRBV5-4 to TRBJ1-2; 8 nucleotides match TRBD1. Germline CDR1 reads SGHNT; CDR2 reads YYREEE (reference sequence). CDR3 length: 13 residues. The trim removed 4 bases at V and 5 bases at J, leaving 4 bases unmatched. The chain's CDR3 is CASSGRTGYGYTF. The CDR3 nucleotides read TGTGCCAGCAGCGGACGGACAGGGTATGGCTACACCTTC. Looking up the rest from reference TRBV5-4 and TRBJ1-2 gives the full variable domain: ETGVTQSPTHLIKTRGQQVTLRCSSQSGHNTVSWYQQALGQGPQFIFQYYREEENGRGNFPPRFSGLQFPNYSSELNVNALELDDSALYLCASSGRTGYGYTFGSGTRLTVV.

The rearrangement joins TRBV19 to TRBJ2-1; TRBD2 matches at 10 bases. CDR1 LNHDA and CDR2 SQIVND come from the germline V gene (reference sequence). CDR3 length: 16 residues. J gave up 3 bases and V 6 bases, and 8 bases lay outside the gene matches. This chain's CDR3 is CASSSGTSDFYNEQFF. The CDR3 coding sequence is TGTGCCAGTAGCTCCGGGACTAGCGACTTCTACAATGAGCAGTTCTTC. The entire variable domain, with the rest obtained from reference TRBV19 and TRBJ2-1, is as follows: DGGITQSPKYLFRKEGQNVTLSCEQNLNHDAMYWYRQDPGQGLRLIYYSQIVNDFQKGDIAEGYSVSREKKESFPLTVTSAQKNPTAFYLCASSSGTSDFYNEQFFGPGTRLTVL.

In its sample, this clone was seen many times. The J gene is TRBJ1-6, the V gene TRBV13; D gene unclear. Looked up from germline, CDR1 is PRHDT and CDR2 is FYEKMQ (reference sequence). The CDR3 length is 14 residues. V was cut by 0 bases and J by 9 bases, with 9 bases left in between. The CDR3 here is CASSLGAGSSPLHF. The CDR3 nucleotides are TGTGCCAGCAGCTTAGGAGCGGGTAGTTCACCCCTCCACTTT. The full variable domain, its missing parts supplied by reference TRBV13 and TRBJ1-6, is AAGVIQSPRHLIKEKRETATLKCYPIPRHDTVYWYQQGPGQDPQFLISFYEKMQSDKGSIPDRFSAQQFSDYHSELNMSSLELGDSALYFCASSLGAGSSPLHFGNGTRLTVT.

This clone was picked up a small number of times. CDR3 DNA sequence: TGTGCCAGCAGTGCCCTAGCGGTCCTCACCGGGGAGCTGTTTTTT. Translation: CASSALAVLTGELFF. The J gene is TRBJ2-2, the V gene TRBV6-2 or TRBV6-3; 7 bases fit TRBD2. The CDR3 has 15 residues. V shed 5 bases, J shed 4 bases, and the junction held 7 bases outside the gene matches. CDR1 and CDR2 from the germline V gene are MNHEY and SVGEGT.

The rearrangement joins TRBV5-5 to TRBJ2-3, with 7 bases matching TRBD2. V lost 2 bases and J lost 9; bases outside the gene matches: 9. Germline assignment: CDR1 SGHKS and CDR2 YYEKEE (reference sequence). This CDR3 region has 14 residues. The CDR3 nucleotides read TGTGCCAGCAGCTTAGGGCCCTCCGGGGGGACGCAGTATTTT. It specifies CASSLGPSGGTQYF.

V and J are TRBV30 and TRBJ1-1, with TRBD1 matching 8 bases. The CDR3 has 15 residues. Germline-derived CDR1 and CDR2 are GTSNPN and SVGIG (reference sequence). Trimming at V came to 5 bases and at J to 1 base, leaving 9 bases not matched to a gene. The CDR3 nucleotides are TGTGCCTGGTCTCGGCAGGGGGCCAAGAACACTGAAGCTTTCTTT. Its translation is CAWSRQGAKNTEAFF.

J is TRBJ1-4 and V is TRBV5-1; 9 bases fit TRBD1. The CDR3 length is 15 residues. V shed 0 bases and J 8 bases; nucleotides not matched to a gene: 5. Germline CDR1 and CDR2: SGHRS and YFSETQ. CDR3: CASSLAGTGQEKLFF. For the CDR3, the DNA is TGCGCCAGCAGCTTGGCCGGGACAGGGCAGGAAAAACTGTTTTTT.